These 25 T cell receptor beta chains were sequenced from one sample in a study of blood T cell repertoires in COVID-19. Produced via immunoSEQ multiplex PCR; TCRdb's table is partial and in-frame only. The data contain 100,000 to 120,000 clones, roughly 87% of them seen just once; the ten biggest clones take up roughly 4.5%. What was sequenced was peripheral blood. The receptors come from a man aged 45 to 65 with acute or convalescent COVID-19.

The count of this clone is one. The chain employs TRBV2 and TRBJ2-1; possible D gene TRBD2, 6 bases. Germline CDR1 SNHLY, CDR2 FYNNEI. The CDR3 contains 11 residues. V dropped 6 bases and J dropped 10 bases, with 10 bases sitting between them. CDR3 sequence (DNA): TGTGCCAGCAGGACCCTAGCGGAGCAGTTCTTC. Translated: CASRTLAEQFF.

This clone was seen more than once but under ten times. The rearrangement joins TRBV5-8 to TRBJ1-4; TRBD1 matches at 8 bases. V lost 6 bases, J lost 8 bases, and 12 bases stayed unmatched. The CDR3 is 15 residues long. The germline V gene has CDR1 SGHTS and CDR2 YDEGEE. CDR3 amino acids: CASTLGQGQAEKLFF. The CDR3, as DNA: TGTGCCAGCACCCTCGGACAGGGCCAGGCCGAAAAACTGTTTTTT.

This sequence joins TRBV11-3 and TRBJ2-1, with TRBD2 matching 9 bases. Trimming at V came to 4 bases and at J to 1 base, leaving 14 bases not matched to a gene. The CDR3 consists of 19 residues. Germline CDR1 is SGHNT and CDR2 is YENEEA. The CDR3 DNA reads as TGTGCCAGCAGCTCCTACCCCTTTTCTAGCGGGATTTCCTACAATGAGCAGTTCTTC. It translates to CASSSYPFSSGISYNEQFF.

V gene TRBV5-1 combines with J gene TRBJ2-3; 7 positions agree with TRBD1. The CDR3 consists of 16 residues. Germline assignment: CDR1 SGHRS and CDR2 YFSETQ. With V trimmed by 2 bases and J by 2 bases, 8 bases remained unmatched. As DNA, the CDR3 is TGCGCCAGCAGCTTTCCCCAGGGGGTTTACACAGATACGCAGTATTTT. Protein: CASSFPQGVYTDTQYF.

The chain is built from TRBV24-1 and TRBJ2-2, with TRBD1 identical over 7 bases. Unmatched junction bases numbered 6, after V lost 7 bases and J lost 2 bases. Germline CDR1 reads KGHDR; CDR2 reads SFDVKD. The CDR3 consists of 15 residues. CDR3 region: CATSNRGINTGELFF. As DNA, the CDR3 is TGTGCCACCAGCAACAGGGGTATTAACACCGGGGAGCTGTTTTTT.

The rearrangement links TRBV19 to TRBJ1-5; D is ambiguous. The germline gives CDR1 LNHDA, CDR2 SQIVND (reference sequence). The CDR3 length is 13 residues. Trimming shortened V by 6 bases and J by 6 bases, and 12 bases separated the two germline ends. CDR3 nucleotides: TGTGCCAGTAGCTTATCGAATAGTCAGCCCCAGCATTTT. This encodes CASSLSNSQPQHF.

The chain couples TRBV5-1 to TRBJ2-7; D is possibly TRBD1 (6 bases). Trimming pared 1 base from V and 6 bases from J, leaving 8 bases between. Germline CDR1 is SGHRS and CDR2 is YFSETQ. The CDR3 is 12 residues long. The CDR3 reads CASSLTGFEQYF. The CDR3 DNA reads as TGCGCCAGCAGCTTGACAGGGTTCGAGCAGTACTTC.

CDR3 DNA sequence: TGTGCCAGCAGTTCGTCAAAAGCTTATGGCTACACCTTC. It specifies CASSSSKAYGYTF. The chain employs TRBV12-3 or TRBV12-4 and TRBJ1-2; D not certain. The CDR3 runs 13 residues. Trimming took 4 bases from V and 5 from J, leaving 11 bases between them.

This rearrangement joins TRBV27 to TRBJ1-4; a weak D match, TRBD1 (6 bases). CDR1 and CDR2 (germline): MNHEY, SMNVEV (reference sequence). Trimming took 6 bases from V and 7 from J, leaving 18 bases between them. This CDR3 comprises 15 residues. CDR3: CASRRQQGRGEKLFF. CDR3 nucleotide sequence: TGTGCCAGCAGGCGGCAACAGGGAAGGGGTGAAAAACTGTTTTTT.

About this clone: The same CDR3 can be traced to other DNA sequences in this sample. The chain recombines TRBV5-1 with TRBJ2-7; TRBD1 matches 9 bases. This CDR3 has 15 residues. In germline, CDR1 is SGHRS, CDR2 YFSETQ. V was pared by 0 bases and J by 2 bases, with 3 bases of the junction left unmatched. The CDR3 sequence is CASSLGDRAPYEQYF. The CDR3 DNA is TGCGCCAGCAGCTTGGGGGACAGGGCCCCCTACGAGCAGTACTTC.

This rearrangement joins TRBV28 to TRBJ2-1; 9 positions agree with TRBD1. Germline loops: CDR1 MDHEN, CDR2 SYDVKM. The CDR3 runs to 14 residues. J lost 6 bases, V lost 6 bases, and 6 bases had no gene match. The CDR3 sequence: CASRQGQGTNEQFF. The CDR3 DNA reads TGTGCCAGCAGACAGGGACAGGGCACCAATGAGCAGTTCTTC.

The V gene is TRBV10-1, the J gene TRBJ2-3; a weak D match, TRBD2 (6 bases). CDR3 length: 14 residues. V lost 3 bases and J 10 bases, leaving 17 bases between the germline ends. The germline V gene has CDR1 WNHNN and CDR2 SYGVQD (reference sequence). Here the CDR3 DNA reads TGCGCCAGCAGTGACGGGGGACCGGGGCGAGCGCAGTATTTT. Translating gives CASSDGGPGRAQYF.

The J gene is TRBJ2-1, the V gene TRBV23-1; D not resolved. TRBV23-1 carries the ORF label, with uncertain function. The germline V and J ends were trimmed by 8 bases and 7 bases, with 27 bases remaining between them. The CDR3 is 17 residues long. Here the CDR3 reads CASREQRTAVVKNEQFF. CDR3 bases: TGCGCCAGCCGTGAACAGAGAACGGCAGTTGTGAAGAATGAGCAGTTCTTC.

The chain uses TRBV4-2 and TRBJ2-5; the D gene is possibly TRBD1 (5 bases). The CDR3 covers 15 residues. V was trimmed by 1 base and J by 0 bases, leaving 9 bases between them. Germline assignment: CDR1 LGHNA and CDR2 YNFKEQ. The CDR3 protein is CASSQASGYQETQYF. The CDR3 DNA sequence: TGTGCCAGCAGCCAAGCATCAGGGTACCAAGAGACCCAGTACTTC.

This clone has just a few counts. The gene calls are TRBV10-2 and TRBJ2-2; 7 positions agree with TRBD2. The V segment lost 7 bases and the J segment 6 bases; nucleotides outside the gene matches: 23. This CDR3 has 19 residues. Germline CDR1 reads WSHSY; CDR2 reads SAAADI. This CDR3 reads CASTDVALVTGGPAGELFF. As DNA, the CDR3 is TGCGCCAGCACGGATGTCGCCTTGGTTACGGGGGGACCCGCCGGGGAGCTGTTTTTT.

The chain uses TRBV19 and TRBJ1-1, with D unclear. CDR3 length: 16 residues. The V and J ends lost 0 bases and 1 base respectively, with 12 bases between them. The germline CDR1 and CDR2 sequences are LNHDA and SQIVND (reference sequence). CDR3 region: CASSIDRLTPNTEAFF. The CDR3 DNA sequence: TGTGCCAGTAGTATAGACCGACTAACCCCGAACACTGAAGCTTTCTTT. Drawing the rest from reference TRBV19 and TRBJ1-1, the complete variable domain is DGGITQSPKYLFRKEGQNVTLSCEQNLNHDAMYWYRQDPGQGLRLIYYSQIVNDFQKGDIAEGYSVSREKKESFPLTVTSAQKNPTAFYLCASSIDRLTPNTEAFFGQGTRLTVV.

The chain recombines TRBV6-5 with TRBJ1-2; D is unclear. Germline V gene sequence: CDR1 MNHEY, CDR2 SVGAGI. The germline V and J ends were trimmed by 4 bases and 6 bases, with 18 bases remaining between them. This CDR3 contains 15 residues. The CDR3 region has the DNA TGTGCCAGCAGTTCCCCTACGGGAGAGACCAATGGCTACACCTTC. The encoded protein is CASSSPTGETNGYTF.

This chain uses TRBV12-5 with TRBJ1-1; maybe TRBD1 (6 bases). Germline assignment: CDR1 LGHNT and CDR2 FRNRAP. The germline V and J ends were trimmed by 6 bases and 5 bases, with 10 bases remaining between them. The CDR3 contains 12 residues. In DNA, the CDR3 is TGTGCTAGTGGAAAAGGGGGAACTGAAGCTTTCTTT. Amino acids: CASGKGGTEAFF.

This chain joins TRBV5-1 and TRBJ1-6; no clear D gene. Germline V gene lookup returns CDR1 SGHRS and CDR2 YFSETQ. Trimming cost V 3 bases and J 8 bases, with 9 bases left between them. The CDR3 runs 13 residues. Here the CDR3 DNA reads TGCGCCAGCAGCTCGGAACTAGATTCACCCCTCCACTTT. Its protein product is CASSSELDSPLHF.

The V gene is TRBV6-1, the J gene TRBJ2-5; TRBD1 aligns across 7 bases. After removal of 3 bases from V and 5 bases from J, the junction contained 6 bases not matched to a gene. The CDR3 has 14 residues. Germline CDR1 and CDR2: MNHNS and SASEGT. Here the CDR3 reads CASSDLGQMETQYF. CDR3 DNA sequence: TGTGCCAGCAGTGACCTGGGACAGATGGAGACCCAGTACTTC.

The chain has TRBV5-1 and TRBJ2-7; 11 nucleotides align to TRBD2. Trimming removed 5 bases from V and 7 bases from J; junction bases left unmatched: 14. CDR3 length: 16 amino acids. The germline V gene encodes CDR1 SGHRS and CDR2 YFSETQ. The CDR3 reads CASRSTGTSGSGEQYF. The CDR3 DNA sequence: TGCGCCAGCAGATCTACCGGGACTAGCGGCTCGGGGGAGCAGTACTTC.

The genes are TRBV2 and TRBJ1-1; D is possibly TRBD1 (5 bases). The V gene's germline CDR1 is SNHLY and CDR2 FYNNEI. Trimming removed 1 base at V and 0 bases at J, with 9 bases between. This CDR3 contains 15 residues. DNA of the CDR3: TGTGCCAGCAGTGAAGGGGCAGGGATGAACACTGAAGCTTTCTTT. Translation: CASSEGAGMNTEAFF.

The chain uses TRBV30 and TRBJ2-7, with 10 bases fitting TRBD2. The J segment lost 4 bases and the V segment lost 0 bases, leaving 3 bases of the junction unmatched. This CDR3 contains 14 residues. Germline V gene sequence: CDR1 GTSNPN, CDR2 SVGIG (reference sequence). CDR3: CAWSVAGGKYEQYF. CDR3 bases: TGTGCCTGGAGTGTAGCGGGAGGGAAATACGAGCAGTACTTC.

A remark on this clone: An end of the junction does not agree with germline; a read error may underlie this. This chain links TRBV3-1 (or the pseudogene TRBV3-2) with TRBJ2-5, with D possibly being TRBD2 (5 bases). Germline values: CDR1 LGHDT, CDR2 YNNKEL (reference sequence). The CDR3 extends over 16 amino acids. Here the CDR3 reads CASSQLGGRLQGTQYF. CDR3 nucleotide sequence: TGTGCCAGCAGCCAACTAGGAGGCCGGCTCCAAGGGACCCAGTACTTC.

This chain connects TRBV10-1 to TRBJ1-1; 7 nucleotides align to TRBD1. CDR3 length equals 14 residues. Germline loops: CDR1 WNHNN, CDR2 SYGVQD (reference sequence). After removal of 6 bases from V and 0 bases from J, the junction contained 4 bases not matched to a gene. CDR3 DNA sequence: TGCGCCAGCAGACCGACAGGGATGAACACTGAAGCTTTCTTT. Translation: CASRPTGMNTEAFF.